A single sample is the source of the 23 T cell receptor beta chains below, sequenced in a study of T cell responses to AZD1222 COVID-19 vaccine. Assay: immunoSEQ multiplex PCR; the TCRdb copy retains only in-frame clones and omits some. This sample yields 90,000 to 120,000 clones, of which under 95% are seen a single time; 5.5% to 7% belongs to the top ten. The sequenced sample was peripheral blood, obtained 28 days after the second AZD1222 dose. These receptors all come from an adult who received the AZD1222 COVID-19 vaccine.

This chain joins TRBV19 and TRBJ1-5; D unclear. The germline V gene encodes CDR1 LNHDA and CDR2 SQIVND (reference sequence). This CDR3 is built from 15 residues. Trimming took off 1 base at V and 0 bases at J, with 7 bases between the two ends. The CDR3 protein is CASSIGLVSNQPQHF. Here the CDR3 DNA reads TGTGCCAGTAGTATAGGGCTGGTTAGCAATCAGCCCCAGCATTTT.

This clone was seen a single time. In DNA form, the CDR3 reads TGTGCCAGCAGTTCGGATCGGGAAAAACTGTTTTTT. Its protein is CASSSDREKLFF. The chain has TRBV12-3 or TRBV12-4 and TRBJ1-4; D is unclear. The CDR3 has 12 amino acids. The germline V and J ends were trimmed by 4 bases and 8 bases, with 8 bases remaining between them.

The V call is TRBV2, the J call TRBJ1-1; D not resolved. V gave up 6 bases and J gave up 5 bases, with 7 bases separating them. Germline lookup yields CDR1 SNHLY and CDR2 FYNNEI. The CDR3 runs 11 residues. CDR3 DNA sequence: TGTGCCAGCAGCTCGGGGACTGAAGCTTTCTTT. Its translation: CASSSGTEAFF.

V and J are TRBV28 and TRBJ1-6; the match to TRBD1 covers 7 bases. V shed 5 bases, J shed 9 bases, and the junction held 7 bases outside the gene matches. Germline CDR1 and CDR2: MDHEN and SYDVKM. The CDR3 consists of 14 residues. The CDR3 loop reads CASSPGTVFSPLHF. In nucleotides, the CDR3 is TGTGCCAGCAGTCCCGGGACAGTGTTTTCACCCCTCCACTTT.

This clone was found a few times. V and J are TRBV6-2 or TRBV6-3 and TRBJ2-3; TRBD1 might be the D (5 bases). V lost 2 bases, J lost 2 bases, and 8 bases lay in between. CDR1 and CDR2 (germline): MNHEY, SVGEGT. CDR3 size: 14 residues. CDR3 nucleotides: TGTGCCAGCAGTTACGGGGCCACCACAGATACGCAGTATTTT. Its translation: CASSYGATTDTQYF.

This rearrangement joins TRBV19 to TRBJ2-1; D not resolved. The CDR3 sequence is 15 residues long. Trimming left V 6 bases short and J 2 bases short, with 14 bases between. Germline V gene data show CDR1 as LNHDA and CDR2 as SQIVND (reference sequence). CDR3 coding DNA: TGTGCCAGTAGGATGGGCGGAAGCCCCTACAATGAGCAGTTCTTC. Translation: CASRMGGSPYNEQFF.

V usage is TRBV19 and J usage is TRBJ1-6, with TRBD1 matching 8 bases. This CDR3 is 16 amino acids long. Germline assignment: CDR1 LNHDA and CDR2 SQIVND (reference sequence). V lost 5 bases, J lost 7 bases, and 10 bases stayed unmatched. This CDR3 is CASSRLTGELNSPLHF. The CDR3 DNA reads as TGTGCCAGTAGTCGTTTGACAGGGGAGCTCAATTCACCCCTCCACTTT.

V usage is TRBV25-1 and J usage is TRBJ2-1; TRBD1 matches at 8 bases. Germline V gives CDR1 MGHDK, CDR2 SYGVNS. Trimming at V came to 6 bases and at J to 7 bases, leaving 14 bases not matched to a gene. This CDR3 is built from 16 residues. The chain's CDR3 is CASRGTGRFAQNEQFF. The CDR3 DNA reads TGTGCCAGCAGGGGGACAGGTCGGTTCGCCCAGAATGAGCAGTTCTTC.

This clone was observed a single time. V usage is TRBV7-9 and J usage is TRBJ2-7; D is perhaps TRBD1 (6 bases). The CDR3 sequence is 13 residues long. Germline V CDR1 and CDR2: SEHNR, FQNEAQ (reference sequence). V was shortened by 11 bases and J by 1 base, with 15 bases between the two germline ends. This CDR3 is CALRQESSYEQYF. The CDR3 DNA follows: TGTGCCTTAAGACAGGAGTCGTCCTACGAGCAGTACTTC.

This clone was observed a single time. J is TRBJ2-7 and V is TRBV10-2; 16 bases are a match to TRBD2. The germline CDR1 and CDR2 sequences are WSHSY and SAAADI. The CDR3 has 19 amino acids. With 4 bases clipped from V and 3 bases from J, the junction kept 12 bases outside the gene matches. The CDR3 DNA reads TGCGCCAGCAGTGGCGTAAGGGGACTAGCGGGAGGGCCGGGCTACGAGCAGTACTTC. Protein product: CASSGVRGLAGGPGYEQYF.

The chain couples TRBV11-2 to TRBJ2-7; TRBD2 matches at 13 bases. The CDR3 has 14 amino acids. CDR1 and CDR2 (germline): SGHAT, FQNNGV. V trimming: 8 bases; J trimming: 3 bases; junction bases outside the gene matches: 4. CDR3 nucleotides: TGTGCCAGCGGCCGGACTAGCGGGGGCTACGAGCAGTACTTC. Amino acids: CASGRTSGGYEQYF. The whole variable domain, filled in from reference TRBV11-2 and TRBJ2-7, reads EAGVAQSPRYKIIEKRQSVAFWCNPISGHATLYWYQQILGQGPKLLIQFQNNGVVDDSQLPKDRFSAERLKGVDSTLKIQPAKLEDSAVYLCASGRTSGGYEQYFGPGTRLTVT.

This chain connects TRBV6-5 to TRBJ2-3, with D hard to call. Deletions cut 4 bases from V and 3 bases from J, with 11 bases between. The CDR3 loop spans 14 amino acids. Germline V CDR1 and CDR2: MNHEY, SVGAGI. The CDR3: CASSFTRGTDTQYF. The CDR3 DNA follows: TGTGCCAGCAGTTTTACGCGTGGGACAGATACGCAGTATTTT.

V and J are TRBV29-1 and TRBJ1-2; D is possibly TRBD1 (5 bases). The CDR3 consists of 13 residues. Germline CDR1 is SQVTM and CDR2 is ANQGSEA. V was pared by 3 bases and J by 7 bases, with 15 bases between. The CDR3 DNA reads TGCAGCGTTGAGGTGGGAGAGGGGCCTGGCTACACCTTC. Translated, it gives CSVEVGEGPGYTF.

The gene calls are TRBV10-2 and TRBJ2-1; TRBD1 agrees at 10 bases. V lost 5 bases to trimming and J lost 2 bases; unmatched junction nucleotides: 3. The germline V gene has CDR1 WSHSY and CDR2 SAAADI. This CDR3 contains 15 residues. This CDR3 reads CASSIGQGAYNEQFF. The CDR3 nucleotides read TGCGCCAGCAGTATTGGACAGGGGGCCTACAATGAGCAGTTCTTC.

J is TRBJ1-2 and V is TRBV19; D call uncertain. Germline V gives CDR1 LNHDA, CDR2 SQIVND (reference sequence). Trimming removed 3 bases at V and 8 bases at J, with 10 bases between. The CDR3 runs to 12 residues. CDR3 bases: TGTGCCAGTAGTATTGCCGAGGCGGGCTACACCTTC. Its protein product is CASSIAEAGYTF.

V and J are TRBV28 and TRBJ1-1; D not certain. The CDR3 extends over 14 amino acids. In germline, CDR1 is MDHEN, CDR2 SYDVKM. Trimming stripped 2 bases from V and 1 base from J, with 8 bases between. CDR3 DNA: TGTGCCAGCAGTTTAGTCCAACCGAACACTGAAGCTTTCTTT. Protein: CASSLVQPNTEAFF.

V and J are TRBV27 and TRBJ2-5; D unclear. The V and J ends lost 6 bases and 1 base respectively, with 9 bases between them. The CDR3 extends over 13 amino acids. The V gene's germline CDR1 is MNHEY and CDR2 SMNVEV (reference sequence). DNA of the CDR3: TGTGCCAGCAGCCGCCGCCTCCAAGAGACCCAGTACTTC. Residues: CASSRRLQETQYF.

J is TRBJ2-5 and V is TRBV25-1; TRBD1 aligns across 7 bases. Germline assignment: CDR1 MGHDK and CDR2 SYGVNS. The CDR3 totals 16 residues. V was pared by 1 base and J by 2 bases, with 7 bases of the junction left unmatched. The CDR3 DNA reads TGTGCCAGCAGTGAATGGAACAGGGGTTTACAAGAGACCCAGTACTTC. It translates to CASSEWNRGLQETQYF. Filled out from reference TRBV25-1 and TRBJ2-5, the complete variable domain reads EADIYQTPRYLVIGTGKKITLECSQTMGHDKMYWYQQDPGMELHLIHYSYGVNSTEKGDLSSESTVSRIRTEHFPLTLESARPSHTSQYLCASSEWNRGLQETQYFGPGTRLLVL.

This clone was seen only once. The chain uses TRBV3-1 (or the pseudogene TRBV3-2) and TRBJ2-7; 11 bases map to TRBD2. The germline gives CDR1 LGHDT, CDR2 YNNKEL (reference sequence). The CDR3 is 15 amino acids. Losses at the gene ends were 5 bases for V and 2 bases for J; bases not matched to a gene: 5. CDR3 loop: CASSYRLAGPYEQYF. The CDR3 nucleotides read TGTGCCAGCAGCTATCGACTAGCGGGACCCTACGAGCAGTACTTC.

As DNA, the CDR3 is TGCAGCGCTTCAAGCCGGGACAGGGGGATTTACGAGCAGTACTTC. It is translated as CSASSRDRGIYEQYF. The rearrangement links TRBV29-1 to TRBJ2-7; 11 bases are shared with TRBD1. CDR3 length: 15 amino acids. CDR1 is SQVTM and CDR2 is ANQGSEA in the germline V gene. Trimming removed 7 bases from V and 4 bases from J; junction bases left unmatched: 12.

This clone appeared once. The chain has TRBV19 and TRBJ1-5; TRBD1 is a possible D gene (6 bases). V shed 2 bases and J shed 2 bases, with 13 bases lying between them. The CDR3 runs 16 residues. CDR1 LNHDA and CDR2 SQIVND come from the germline V gene (reference sequence). Here the CDR3 reads CASSIWGASGNQPQHF. DNA of the CDR3: TGTGCCAGTAGTATATGGGGGGCGTCTGGCAATCAGCCCCAGCATTTT.

The chain is built from TRBV27 and TRBJ1-4; possible D gene TRBD1, 5 bases. The V gene lost 5 bases and the J gene lost 7 bases, with 14 bases spanning the gap. Per germline, CDR1 MNHEY and CDR2 SMNVEV (reference sequence). This CDR3 has 14 amino acids. CDR3 coding DNA: TGTGCCAGCAGTCCTTGGGACCGACCTGAAAAACTGTTTTTT. Protein product: CASSPWDRPEKLFF.

This clone is a singleton in its sample. The chain combines TRBV5-1 with TRBJ2-2; D uncertain. There are 10 residues in the CDR3. V was shortened by 3 bases and J by 12 bases, with 6 bases between the two germline ends. CDR1 is SGHRS and CDR2 is YFSETQ in the germline V gene. The chain's CDR3 is CASSSRKLFF. The CDR3, as DNA: TGCGCCAGCAGCTCCCGGAAGCTGTTTTTT.